This TCR beta chain appears in the sequencing data of a study of T cell repertoires in cytomegalovirus infection. Overall study: Based on public TCR beta signatures, there were indications of CMV infection and of a matching HLA type.

General study findings and limits: Ex vivo, HLA-C-restricted CMV-specific TCR beta clonotypes prevailed over the rest of the response.

TCRdb reprocessed the reads with MiXCR, giving one entry per CDR3 protein. The sample includes 200,000 or so distinct CDR3 sequences, roughly 27% seen only once; the top ten take 31%. The CDR3 runs to 11 residues. V dropped 1 base and J dropped 4 bases, with 2 bases sitting between them. The germline V gene has CDR1 SGHDT and CDR2 YYEEEE. Regarding this clonotype: Its target is not known.

Sequenced input: PBMCs. This sequence was found in a human donor in good health (CMV status not recorded). Some clones in this sample may be carry-over from other donors' samples. The V and J genes are TRBV5-6 and TRBJ1-1; D is ambiguous. The CDR3 sequence is CASSLSTEAFF. In nucleotides, the CDR3 is TGTGCCAGCAGCTTGTCCACTGAAGCTTTCTTT.